This TCR beta chain was captured in a study of cytomegalovirus exposure and HLA in healthy donors. Broader study findings: Among the CMV-associated chains, a few were confirmed in vitro as specific for CMV antigens.

V lost 0 bases and J lost 5; bases outside the gene matches: 7. Germline values: CDR1 SEHNR, CDR2 FQNEAQ (reference sequence). This CDR3 has 16 residues. This clone was picked up one time. Its antigen is not known. TCRdb keeps only in-frame clones here, not all; method: immunoSEQ multiplex PCR. The data show 67,000 or so clones, with about 94% seen just once and about 1.4% held by the top ten. V and J are TRBV7-9 and TRBJ2-5, with 9 bases identical to TRBD2. The TCR was taken from a man between 18 and 35 years old in good health and CMV-seropositive. The sample consisted of PBMCs. The CDR3 DNA reads TGTGCCAGCAGCTTAGCACGTGCGGGGGGGATGGAGACCCAGTACTTC. It yields the protein CASSLARAGGMETQYF.